The source of this T cell receptor beta chain is a study of T cells in Graves' hyperthyroidism and ophthalmopathy. Whole-study context: The initial diagnosis was the point when peripheral blood was collected, ahead of any treatment.

This clonotype was observed many times. The antigen is undetermined. The study based diagnoses on clinical symptoms, serum thyroxine and TRAb, thyroid ultrasound and orbital computed tomography. Germline V gives CDR1 SGHRS, CDR2 YFSETQ. Deletions cut 4 bases from V and 1 base from J, with 8 bases between. CDR3 length: 13 amino acids. From RNA transcripts, TCR beta CDR3 regions were amplified. TCR CDR3 regions were first amplified by RT-PCR with HTBI primers. One entry per CDR3 protein, called by TCRdb with MiXCR from the multiplex PCR reads. The sample shows roughly 550,000 distinct CDR3 sequences, roughly a sixth of them seen only once. Study findings and constraints: Stable hyperthyroidism and ophthalmopathy were separated using 13 V-J signatures. Blood also contained most expanded thyroid clonotypes above 0.001.

The material sequenced was blood. The J gene is TRBJ1-1, the V gene TRBV5-1, with D unclear. The clonotype originates from a woman in her 30s with Graves' ophthalmopathy. The CDR3 is CASSTVPNTEAFF. The CDR3 nucleotides are TGCGCCAGCAGCACGGTCCCGAACACTGAAGCTTTCTTT.